This is a list of T cell receptor beta chains from one sample in a study of shared clonotypes between healthy human individuals. Profiled with immunoSEQ multiplex PCR; TCRdb holds only in-frame clones, not every one. The repertoire has a few million clones, 85% to 95% of them found once; the top ten carry 0.39%. Material: naive CD4+ T cells from PBMCs. The receptor set was obtained from a man younger than 35 in good health. Some clones in this sample may be carry-over from other donors' samples. CDR3s include the opening cysteine and the closing phenylalanine or tryptophan. A D gene is named only where the DNA matches it firmly. Clone size appears in some rows only: once, few, many, or a class for an expanded clone.

-	-	TRBJ2-7	TRBV5-8	CASTPRFYEQYF	TGTGCCAGCACCCCCCGGTTCTACGAGCAGTACTTC
-	once	TRBJ2-7	TRBV5-5	CASSLSRAGSSYEQYF	TGTGCCAGCAGCTTGAGTCGGGCTGGTAGCTCCTACGAGCAGTACTTC
TRBD1	-	TRBJ2-7	TRBV7-2	CASSERSTGGYEQYF	TGTGCCAGCAGCGAGCGAAGTACAGGGGGCTACGAGCAGTACTTC
TRBD1	-	TRBJ1-4	TRBV28	CASSLGGTANEKLFF	TGTGCCAGCAGTTTGGGGGGGACAGCAAATGAAAAACTGTTTTTT
TRBD1	-	TRBJ1-1	TRBV28	CASSIRQGRGNTEAFF	TGTGCCAGCAGTATTAGACAGGGGCGGGGGAACACTGAAGCTTTCTTT
-	-	TRBJ1-1	TRBV7-2	CASSPPRGGTEAFF	TGTGCCAGCAGCCCCCCCCGGGGAGGCACTGAAGCTTTCTTT
-	once	TRBJ2-7	TRBV28	CASITVGGSVEQYF	TGTGCCAGCATAACCGTGGGGGGTTCCGTCGAGCAGTACTTC
TRBD1	-	TRBJ1-3	TRBV9	CASSVGQGAGNTIYF	TGTGCCAGCAGCGTGGGACAGGGGGCTGGAAACACCATATATTTT
TRBD1	-	TRBJ2-1	TRBV6-1	CASSRQTGVEFF	TGTGCCAGCAGCCGACAAACAGGGGTGGAGTTCTTC
-	-	TRBJ2-7	TRBV6-7	CARDRDYEQYF	TGTGCCAGGGACAGAGACTACGAGCAGTACTTC
-	-	TRBJ2-7	TRBV21-1	CASSLPQTQPRRRLRKDEQYF	TGTGCCAGCAGCCTGCCTCAAACACAGCCAAGAAGGCGTCTGAGGAAGGACGAGCAGTACTTC
-	-	TRBJ1-1	TRBV25-1	CASSNTGWNTEAFF	TGTGCCAGCAGTAACACAGGGTGGAACACTGAAGCTTTCTTT
TRBD1	once	TRBJ1-4	TRBV6-6	CASSSTGQGWEKLFF	TGTGCCAGCAGTTCCACGGGACAGGGTTGGGAAAAACTGTTTTTT
TRBD2	-	TRBJ2-7	TRBV14	CASSPGLAGREQYF	TGTGCCAGCAGTCCCGGACTAGCGGGACGGGAGCAGTACTTC
-	-	TRBJ2-5	TRBV5-6	CASSFLHLQETQYF	TGTGCCAGCAGCTTTTTACACCTCCAAGAGACCCAGTACTTC
-	once	TRBJ1-2	TRBV10-3	CAISGKGRHYGYTF	TGTGCCATCAGTGGGAAGGGCAGACACTATGGCTACACCTTC
-	-	TRBJ2-1	TRBV5-4	CASSLWQGGDEQFF	TGTGCCAGCAGCTTGTGGCAGGGTGGGGATGAGCAGTTCTTC
TRBD1	-	TRBJ2-7	TRBV28	CASRAKQGWAYEQYF	TGTGCCAGCAGGGCCAAACAGGGGTGGGCCTACGAGCAGTACTTC
-	-	TRBJ2-3	TRBV9	CASTLKGGTTDTQYF	TGTGCCAGCACCTTGAAGGGGGGGACTACAGATACGCAGTATTTT
TRBD2	-	TRBJ2-4	TRBV5-1	CASQTQGGAKNIQYF	TGCGCCAGCCAAACGCAGGGAGGGGCCAAAAACATTCAGTACTTC
-	-	TRBJ2-1	TRBV11-3	CASSLGGSSYNEQFF	TGTGCCAGCAGCTTGGGGGGAAGCTCCTACAATGAGCAGTTCTTC
-	once	TRBJ1-5	TRBV27	CASRFEGNQPQHF	TGTGCCAGCAGATTCGAGGGCAATCAGCCCCAGCATTTT
-	-	TRBJ2-3	TRBV6-4	CASSLTGLDTQYF	TGTGCCAGCAGTCTTACAGGGTTAGATACGCAGTATTTT
TRBD2	-	TRBJ2-3	TRBV2	CASSGRALGTDTQYF	TGTGCTAGTAGCGGGAGGGCCCTCGGCACAGATACGCAGTATTTT
-	once	TRBJ2-5	TRBV6-5	CASSYTGETQYF	TGTGCCAGCAGTTACACGGGAGAGACCCAGTACTTC
-	-	TRBJ2-3	TRBV15	CATSLQTDTQYF	TGTGCCACCAGCTTACAAACGGATACGCAGTATTTT
TRBD2	-	TRBJ2-1	TRBV10-3	CAISEAGTSGYNEQFF	TGTGCCATCAGTGAGGCCGGAACTAGCGGCTACAATGAGCAGTTCTTC
TRBD2	-	TRBJ2-3	TRBV5-4	CASSQGGLAGVDTQYF	TGTGCCAGCAGCCAGGGGGGACTAGCGGGAGTAGATACGCAGTATTTT
-	-	TRBJ2-5	TRBV28	CASSLARGGKRETQYF	TGTGCCAGCAGTTTAGCTAGGGGGGGCAAACGAGAGACCCAGTACTTC
-	-	TRBJ1-2	TRBV11-2	CASSFGEGYGYTF	TGTGCCAGCAGCTTCGGGGAAGGCTATGGCTACACCTTC
-	once	TRBJ1-2	TRBV28	CASSYDGDYGYTF	TGTGCCAGCAGTTACGATGGGGACTATGGCTACACCTTC
TRBD1	-	TRBJ1-5	TRBV19	CASKDRANQPQHF	TGTGCCAGTAAGGACAGGGCGAATCAGCCCCAGCATTTT
TRBD2	-	TRBJ2-7	TRBV5-4	CASSPTTTSGSYEQYF	TGTGCCAGCAGCCCAACTACGACTAGCGGGAGCTACGAGCAGTACTTC
TRBD2	-	TRBJ2-3	TRBV25-1	CASSEYKTSRTDTQYF	TGTGCCAGCAGTGAATACAAGACTAGCCGCACAGATACGCAGTATTTT
-	-	TRBJ2-7	TRBV5-5	CASSPFGTPSSYEQYF	TGTGCCAGCAGCCCCTTTGGCACCCCGAGCTCCTACGAGCAGTACTTC
-	-	TRBJ2-7	TRBV6-5	CASSYTRDPGEQYF	TGTGCCAGCAGTTACACTCGGGATCCTGGCGAGCAGTACTTC
-	-	TRBJ1-5	TRBV10-3	CAISEWDHSNQPQHF	TGTGCCATCAGTGAGTGGGATCATAGCAATCAGCCCCAGCATTTT
-	-	TRBJ2-5	TRBV11-2	CASSLGGTQTQYF	TGTGCCAGCAGCTTAGGGGGGACGCAGACCCAGTACTTC
TRBD2	-	TRBJ2-1	TRBV4-1	CASSQAASGRASYNEQFF	TGCGCCAGCAGCCAAGCTGCTAGCGGGAGGGCCTCCTACAATGAGCAGTTCTTC
TRBD2	few	TRBJ2-1	TRBV7-9	CASSFPSGRASNEQFF	TGTGCCAGCAGCTTCCCTAGCGGGAGGGCAAGCAATGAGCAGTTCTTC
TRBD1	-	TRBJ1-2	TRBV7-9	CASSSGGTGFNYGYTF	TGTGCCAGCAGCTCCGGGGGGACAGGGTTTAACTATGGCTACACCTTC
TRBD2	-	TRBJ2-3	TRBV7-3	CASSTGLAVSTDTQYF	TGTGCCAGCAGCACTGGACTAGCGGTGAGCACAGATACGCAGTATTTT
TRBD1	-	TRBJ1-5	TRBV19	CASSPQGSQPQHF	TGTGCCAGTAGCCCACAGGGGAGTCAGCCCCAGCATTTT
-	-	TRBJ2-5	TRBV28	CASSSVRAAQETQYF	TGTGCCAGCAGTTCCGTTCGGGCGGCCCAAGAGACCCAGTACTTC
-	-	TRBJ1-1	TRBV6-1	CASNIGPNTEAFF	TGTGCCAGTAACATCGGGCCGAACACTGAAGCTTTCTTT
-	-	TRBJ2-1	TRBV10-1	CASSEGVPDEQFF	TGCGCCAGCAGTGAGGGCGTTCCCGATGAGCAGTTCTTC
TRBD2	-	TRBJ2-1	TRBV18	CASSSGGSSYNEQFF	TGTGCCAGCTCCTCTGGCGGGAGCTCCTACAATGAGCAGTTCTTC
-	-	TRBJ2-5	TRBV28	CASSSGPQETQYF	TGTGCCAGCAGTTCCGGGCCTCAAGAGACCCAGTACTTC
-	-	TRBJ2-3	TRBV11-2	CASSLAGGFADTQYF	TGTGCCAGCAGCTTAGCTGGGGGTTTTGCAGATACGCAGTATTTT
-	-	TRBJ1-1	TRBV28	CASSPSGEDTEAFF	TGTGCCAGCAGCCCCTCAGGAGAAGACACTGAAGCTTTCTTT
-	-	TRBJ2-7	TRBV19	CASSIGVLGGEQYF	TGTGCCAGTAGTATTGGGGTTCTGGGGGGCGAGCAGTACTTC
-	-	TRBJ1-2	TRBV14	CASSQDQNFYGYGYTF	TGTGCCAGCAGCCAAGATCAAAACTTTTATGGCTATGGCTACACCTTC
TRBD2	-	TRBJ2-1	TRBV5-1	CASSRRLAGNEQFF	TGCGCCAGCAGCAGACGACTAGCAGGCAATGAGCAGTTCTTC
-	-	TRBJ2-2	TRBV2	CASSDWGKIAGELFF	TGTGCCAGCAGTGATTGGGGGAAGATCGCCGGGGAGCTGTTTTTT
TRBD1	-	TRBJ1-2	TRBV10-3	CATGTVRGYTF	TGTGCCACCGGGACAGTTCGTGGCTACACCTTC